Shown below are 17 T cell receptor beta chains from a single sample sequenced in a study of blood T cell repertoires in COVID-19. Assay used: immunoSEQ multiplex PCR; TCRdb lists only in-frame clones, some missing. The sample lists 200,000 to 250,000 clones, around 86% occurring once. Sequenced input: peripheral blood. The receptors originated from a man aged 60 to 75 with acute or convalescent COVID-19.

This sequence joins TRBV10-3 and TRBJ2-3; the match to TRBD1 covers 7 bases. Germline assignment: CDR1 ENHRY and CDR2 SYGVKD. The V gene end was trimmed by 4 bases and the J gene end by 2 bases; junction bases not matched to a gene: 9. This CDR3 has 16 amino acids. The CDR3 reads CAISANRGFDTDTQYF. As DNA, the CDR3 is TGTGCCATCAGTGCAAACAGGGGATTCGACACAGATACGCAGTATTTT.

This clone has more than one count but fewer than ten. The chain links TRBV21-1 to TRBJ1-1. TRBV21-1 is a recognized pseudogene. The CDR3 is 16 amino acids. Here the CDR3 reads CASSKARSEGRAEAFF. Here the CDR3 DNA reads TGTGCCAGCAGCAAAGCTAGATCGGAAGGGCGGGCTGAAGCTTTCTTT.

The gene calls are TRBV9 and TRBJ1-2; 7 nucleotides align to TRBD1. Germline V lookup: CDR1 SGDLS, CDR2 YYNGEE. The CDR3 sequence is 16 residues long. The ends lost 0 bases at V and 2 bases at J; junction bases unmatched: 7. The DNA of the CDR3 is TGTGCCAGCAGCGTAGCCCCCAGGGGGGAGAACTATGGCTACACCTTC. Amino acid sequence: CASSVAPRGENYGYTF.

The chain joins TRBV19 to TRBJ2-2, with D tentatively TRBD1 (5 bases). The CDR3 has 16 amino acids. Germline V gene lookup returns CDR1 LNHDA and CDR2 SQIVND (reference sequence). V lost 10 bases and J lost 1, with 19 bases in between. The CDR3 nucleotides are TGTGCCACTCGTTCCTCGCGCAGGGAGAACACCGGGGAGCTGTTTTTT. Protein product: CATRSSRRENTGELFF.

The table lists this clone with a few counts. The chain employs TRBV12-3 or TRBV12-4 and TRBJ2-3; a weak D match, TRBD1 (5 bases). The V end lost 6 bases, the J end lost 7 bases, and 14 bases lay between the germline ends. The CDR3 spans 13 residues. The CDR3 loop is CASSRNRQNTQYF. CDR3 bases: TGTGCCAGCAGCCGAAACCGACAGAATACGCAGTATTTT.

V and J are TRBV6-5 and TRBJ2-1; TRBD2 agrees at 13 bases. The germline CDR1 and CDR2 sequences are MNHEY and SVGAGI. The V gene end was trimmed by 6 bases and the J gene end by 9 bases; junction bases not matched to a gene: 5. This CDR3 has 14 amino acids. The CDR3 nucleotides read TGTGCCAGCAGAGGACTAGCGGGGGTCGGTGAGCAGTTCTTC. Translated: CASRGLAGVGEQFF.

In DNA, the CDR3 is TGTGCCAGTAGTATTCCAGGGGTCCCCACGGGCTCTAGCACAGATACGCAGTATTTT. Its protein product is CASSIPGVPTGSSTDTQYF. J is TRBJ2-3 and V is TRBV19; weak D call: TRBD1 (6 bases). Per the germline V gene, CDR1 is LNHDA and CDR2 is SQIVND (reference sequence). With 3 bases removed from V and 0 bases from J, the gap between germline ends came to 22 bases. The CDR3 has 19 residues.

CDR3 region: CASSIGGWGYGYTF. The CDR3 coding sequence is TGTGCCAGTAGTATAGGGGGCTGGGGCTATGGCTACACCTTC. This chain joins TRBV19 and TRBJ1-2; maybe TRBD1 (5 bases). The V gene's germline CDR1 is LNHDA and CDR2 SQIVND (reference sequence). The length of the CDR3 is 14 residues. The V gene lost 1 base and the J gene lost 4 bases, with 10 bases spanning the gap.

The V and J genes are TRBV19 and TRBJ2-3, with 8 positions matching TRBD2. CDR3 size: 15 residues. J was trimmed by 1 base and V by 7 bases; bases with no gene match: 7. Germline-derived CDR1 and CDR2 are LNHDA and SQIVND (reference sequence). The CDR3 loop is CASTPSGGGTDTQYF. CDR3 bases: TGTGCCAGTACCCCCAGCGGGGGAGGCACAGATACGCAGTATTTT.

CDR3 sequence: CASSLAQITNYGYTF. As DNA, the CDR3 is TGTGCCAGCAGCTTAGCGCAGATCACTAACTATGGCTACACCTTC. The chain is built from TRBV7-9 and TRBJ1-2; D is unclear. This CDR3 comprises 15 residues. Trimming pared 0 bases from V and 0 bases from J, leaving 8 bases between. CDR1 and CDR2 (germline): SEHNR, FQNEAQ (reference sequence).

The rearrangement links TRBV7-2 to TRBJ2-7; 10 bases match TRBD1. J gave up 9 bases and V 5 bases, and 7 bases lay outside the gene matches. From germline, CDR1 is SGHTA and CDR2 FQGNSA. The CDR3 sequence is 13 residues long. The CDR3 loop is CASSMGQGSGQYF. CDR3 DNA: TGTGCCAGCAGCATGGGACAGGGGTCCGGGCAGTACTTC.

This chain connects TRBV18 to TRBJ2-5; 12 bases agree with TRBD2. CDR1 KGHSH and CDR2 LQKENI come from the germline V gene. With 3 bases clipped from V and 1 base from J, the junction kept 9 bases outside the gene matches. CDR3 length: 18 amino acids. The DNA for the CDR3 is TGTGCCAGCTCACCGACCCGACTAGCGGGGGCCCGCCAAGAGACCCAGTACTTC. This encodes CASSPTRLAGARQETQYF.

This chain links TRBV29-1 with TRBJ2-1; TRBD1 agrees at 9 bases. This CDR3 spans 13 amino acids. CDR1 SQVTM and CDR2 ANQGSEA come from the germline V gene. V was clipped by 6 bases and J by 7 bases; unmatched bases: 7. CDR3: CSVRDRGGNEQFF. The CDR3 coding sequence is TGCAGCGTGAGAGACAGGGGGGGGAATGAGCAGTTCTTC.

The CDR3 here is CASSLPSGSHTEAFF. The CDR3 nucleotides are TGTGCCAGCAGTCTCCCAAGCGGGTCCCACACTGAAGCTTTCTTT. The V gene is TRBV11-2, the J gene TRBJ1-1, with no clear D. CDR1 and CDR2 (germline): SGHAT, FQNNGV. CDR3 length equals 15 residues. With 6 bases removed from V and 3 bases from J, the gap between germline ends came to 17 bases.

Notes on this clone: Other nucleotide sequences from this sample produce the same CDR3. The chain is built from TRBV9 and TRBJ1-1; D perhaps matches TRBD1 (6 bases). Trimming stripped 3 bases from V and 1 base from J, with 10 bases between. Germline V CDR1 and CDR2: SGDLS, YYNGEE. The CDR3 sequence is 14 residues long. The DNA for the CDR3 is TGTGCCAGCAGCGCTGAACAGGGGAACACTGAAGCTTTCTTT. Translation: CASSAEQGNTEAFF.

This rearrangement joins TRBV9 to TRBJ2-7; possible D gene TRBD1, 5 bases. V gave up 4 bases and J gave up 0 bases, with 11 bases separating them. The CDR3 is 14 residues long. Germline V gene lookup returns CDR1 SGDLS and CDR2 YYNGEE. The CDR3 nucleotides are TGTGCCAGCAGCACCCGACAGAGCTCCTACGAGCAGTACTTC. Translation: CASSTRQSSYEQYF.

This chain joins TRBV7-6 and TRBJ2-7, with TRBD2 matching 10 bases. The length of the CDR3 is 18 residues. The V gene end was trimmed by 0 bases and the J gene end by 2 bases; junction bases not matched to a gene: 10. Germline lookup yields CDR1 SGHVS and CDR2 FNYEAQ. The CDR3 DNA reads as TGTGCCAGCAGCTTAGCGAAAATGGGAGCGGGGGGGGCCTACGAGCAGTACTTC. Translation: CASSLAKMGAGGAYEQYF.